Below are 14 T cell receptor beta chains sequenced from a single sample in a study of blood T cell repertoires in COVID-19. Repertoires were generated with immunoSEQ multiplex PCR, while TCRdb's copy carries only in-frame clones and drops some. The repertoire has about 310,000 clones, about 85% of them found once; the top ten carry about 2.5%. The sequencing sample was made of peripheral blood. The receptors originated from a young man with active or convalescent COVID-19.

This clone was observed a handful of times. The V call is TRBV7-9, the J call TRBJ2-3, with a possible D match to TRBD1 (5 bases). V was cut by 6 bases and J by 2 bases, with 9 bases left in between. The CDR3 is 13 amino acids. CDR1 and CDR2 (germline): SEHNR, FQNEAQ (reference sequence). The CDR3 DNA follows: TGTGCCAGCAGGTCAGGGAACACAGATACGCAGTATTTT. Amino acids: CASRSGNTDTQYF.

The chain has TRBV12-3 or TRBV12-4 and TRBJ1-2; 10 nucleotides match TRBD1. The V gene end was trimmed by 5 bases and the J gene end by 8 bases; junction bases not matched to a gene: 5. The CDR3 loop spans 13 amino acids. The CDR3: CASSDGQGDGYTF. As DNA, the CDR3 is TGTGCCAGCAGTGACGGACAGGGGGACGGCTACACCTTC.

J is TRBJ2-7 and V is TRBV29-1; 9 bases align to TRBD1. Germline V gives CDR1 SQVTM, CDR2 ANQGSEA. V shed 6 bases, J shed 7 bases, and the junction held 10 bases outside the gene matches. This CDR3 has 13 residues. The CDR3 DNA is TGCAGCGTCCGCGTGGACAGGGGAAGAGAGCAGTACTTC. It yields the protein CSVRVDRGREQYF.

The chain employs TRBV12-3 or TRBV12-4 and TRBJ2-7; 7 positions match TRBD2. The CDR3 runs to 13 residues. The ends lost 6 bases at V and 2 bases at J; junction bases unmatched: 4. Here the CDR3 DNA reads TGTGCCAGCAGCTGGGGAGGGGCCTACGAGCAGTACTTC. Protein product: CASSWGGAYEQYF.

The genes are TRBV6-6 and TRBJ2-5, with 8 bases aligning to TRBD1. Germline trimming cut 7 bases from V and 7 bases from J; bases unmatched to any gene: 8. The CDR3 sequence is 13 residues long. Looked up from germline, CDR1 is MNHNY and CDR2 is SVGAGI (reference sequence). In DNA, the CDR3 is TGTGCCAGCAACACGGGACAGGAGGGGACCCAGTACTTC. Its translation is CASNTGQEGTQYF.

The CDR3 here is CASSPGTVLYEQYF. The CDR3 DNA follows: TGTGCCAGCAGTCCTGGGACAGTTCTCTACGAGCAGTACTTC. The V and J genes are TRBV28 and TRBJ2-7; 7 bases line up with TRBD1. The CDR3 sequence is 14 residues long. CDR1 is MDHEN and CDR2 is SYDVKM in the germline V gene. The trim removed 5 bases at V and 3 bases at J, leaving 7 bases unmatched.

This chain uses TRBV27 with TRBJ1-5; 10 nucleotides line up with TRBD1. J lost 2 bases, V lost 6 bases, and 4 bases had no gene match. The germline gives CDR1 MNHEY, CDR2 SMNVEV (reference sequence). This CDR3 is 15 amino acids long. In nucleotides, the CDR3 is TGTGCCAGCAGGTCCGGGACAGGGGGCAATCAGCCCCAGCATTTT. This gives the protein CASRSGTGGNQPQHF.

The V gene is TRBV28, the J gene TRBJ1-5; TRBD1 is a possible D gene (5 bases). Germline lookup yields CDR1 MDHEN and CDR2 SYDVKM. The CDR3 runs 15 residues. Trimming cost V 5 bases and J 2 bases, with 13 bases left between them. CDR3 DNA: TGTGCCAGCAGTGCAATGACACAGGGCAATCAGCCCCAGCATTTT. Protein product: CASSAMTQGNQPQHF.

This clone has a single count. This rearrangement joins TRBV18 to TRBJ2-2; D is unclear. V was trimmed by 0 bases and J by 7 bases, leaving 12 bases between them. The CDR3 spans 15 residues. Germline assignment: CDR1 KGHSH and CDR2 LQKENI. The CDR3 region has the DNA TGTGCCAGCTCACCACCGGGCCTCTCCTTCGGGGAGCTGTTTTTT. It translates to CASSPPGLSFGELFF. Filled out from reference TRBV18 and TRBJ2-2, the complete variable domain reads NAGVMQNPRHLVRRRGQEARLRCSPMKGHSHVYWYRQLPEEGLKFMVYLQKENIIDESGMPKERFSAEFPKEGPSILRIQQVVRGDSAAYFCASSPPGLSFGELFFGEGSRLTVL.

This chain links TRBV5-6 with TRBJ2-5, with 7 nucleotides matching TRBD1. J lost 2 bases, V lost 4 bases, and 11 bases had no gene match. Per the germline V gene, CDR1 is SGHDT and CDR2 is YYEEEE. The CDR3 runs to 16 residues. CDR3 protein: CASSLLRGLRQETQYF. For the CDR3, the DNA is TGTGCCAGCAGCCTTCTAAGGGGGCTTCGGCAAGAGACCCAGTACTTC.

This sequence joins TRBV7-2 and TRBJ2-2; possibly TRBD1 for D (5 bases). The germline CDR1 and CDR2 sequences are SGHTA and FQGNSA. Trimming stripped 5 bases from V and 7 bases from J, with 20 bases between. The CDR3 has 16 residues. The DNA for the CDR3 is TGTGCCAGCAGCCGGAGCGTAGGGGTGGCTGTCGGGGAGCTGTTTTTT. This gives the protein CASSRSVGVAVGELFF. The full variable domain, rest sourced from reference TRBV7-2 and TRBJ2-2, is GAGVSQSPSNKVTEKGKDVELRCDPISGHTALYWYRQSLGQGLEFLIYFQGNSAPDKSGLPSDRFSAERTGGSVSTLTIQRTQQEDSAVYLCASSRSVGVAVGELFFGEGSRLTVL.

In its sample, this clone was seen a few times. V gene TRBV27 combines with J gene TRBJ1-5, with 7 nucleotides matching TRBD1. Germline-derived CDR1 and CDR2 are MNHEY and SMNVEV (reference sequence). J lost 0 bases, V lost 5 bases, and 13 bases had no gene match. CDR3 length: 18 amino acids. As DNA, the CDR3 is TGTGCCAGCAGTACTAGACAGGGCGTACTTTATAGCAATCAGCCCCAGCATTTT. Protein: CASSTRQGVLYSNQPQHF.

This clone was recorded once. The rearrangement joins TRBV18 to TRBJ2-6, with a possible D match to TRBD1 (5 bases). In germline, CDR1 is KGHSH, CDR2 LQKENI. Trimming stripped 4 bases from V and 1 base from J, with 8 bases between. The CDR3 sequence is 15 residues long. The CDR3 DNA follows: TGTGCCAGCTCACTAGCAGGGTCTGGGGCCAACGTCCTGACTTTC. It is translated as CASSLAGSGANVLTF.

The chain recombines TRBV29-1 with TRBJ1-3, with 7 bases identical to TRBD1. V dropped 6 bases and J dropped 3; count of bases not matched to a gene: 8. From germline, CDR1 is SQVTM and CDR2 ANQGSEA. The CDR3 spans 14 residues. The CDR3 bases are TGCAGCGTAAAAGGACAGGCAGGTGGAAACACCATATATTTT. It encodes CSVKGQAGGNTIYF.